This T cell receptor beta chain was documented in a study of T cell repertoires in cytomegalovirus infection. Study in general: Well-studied HLA-B-restricted CMV epitopes were used in the study alongside recently identified HLA-C-restricted ones. Matching HLA type and CMV infection were both indicated by public TCR beta signatures. Broader study findings: The cumulative frequency of public TCR beta families identified carriers of CMV plus the relevant HLA. HLA-C-restricted CMV-specific TCR beta clonotypes prevailed in the ex vivo response.

The CDR3 consists of 12 residues. V lost 1 base, J lost 6 bases, and 4 bases lay in between. Each CDR3 protein is one row after TCRdb ran MiXCR on the reads. The profile shows a few hundred thousand distinct CDR3 sequences, about a third of them singletons. Note on this clonotype: Its antigen remains unknown.

The rearrangement joins TRBV12-3 or TRBV12-4 to TRBJ1-5, with unresolved D. The clonotype originates from a human donor in good health (CMV status not recorded). Some clones in this sample may be carry-over from other donors' samples. The sequencing here drew on cultured PBMCs, taken from culture after CMV antigen stimulation. The CDR3 sequence is CASSLDVQPQHF. The CDR3 nucleotides are TGTGCCAGCAGTTTAGATGTTCAGCCCCAGCATTTT.